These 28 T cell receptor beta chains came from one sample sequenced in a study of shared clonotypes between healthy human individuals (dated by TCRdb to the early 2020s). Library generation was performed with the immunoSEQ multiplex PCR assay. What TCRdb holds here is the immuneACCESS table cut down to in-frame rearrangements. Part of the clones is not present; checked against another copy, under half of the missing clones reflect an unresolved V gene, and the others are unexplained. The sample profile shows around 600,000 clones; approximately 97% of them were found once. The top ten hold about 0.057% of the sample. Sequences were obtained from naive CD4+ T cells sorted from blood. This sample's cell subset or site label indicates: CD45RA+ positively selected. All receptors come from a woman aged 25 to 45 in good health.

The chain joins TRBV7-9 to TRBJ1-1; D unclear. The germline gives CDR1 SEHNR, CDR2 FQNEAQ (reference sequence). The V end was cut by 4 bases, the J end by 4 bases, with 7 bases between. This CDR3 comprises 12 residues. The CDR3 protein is CASSSTVTEAFF. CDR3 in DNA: TGTGCCAGCAGCTCTACAGTCACTGAAGCTTTCTTT.

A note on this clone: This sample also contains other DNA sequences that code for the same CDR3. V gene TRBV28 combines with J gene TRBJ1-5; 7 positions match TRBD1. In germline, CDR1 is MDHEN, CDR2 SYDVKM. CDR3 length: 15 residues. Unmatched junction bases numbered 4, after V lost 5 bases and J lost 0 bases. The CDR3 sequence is CASSPQGYSNQPQHF. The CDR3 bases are TGTGCCAGCAGTCCACAGGGGTATAGCAATCAGCCCCAGCATTTT.

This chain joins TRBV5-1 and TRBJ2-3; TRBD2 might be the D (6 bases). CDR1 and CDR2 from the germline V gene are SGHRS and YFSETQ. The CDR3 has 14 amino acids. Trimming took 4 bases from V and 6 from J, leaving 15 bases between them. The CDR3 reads CASSPEGVPDTQYF. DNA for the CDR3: TGCGCCAGCAGCCCGGAGGGAGTTCCCGATACGCAGTATTTT.

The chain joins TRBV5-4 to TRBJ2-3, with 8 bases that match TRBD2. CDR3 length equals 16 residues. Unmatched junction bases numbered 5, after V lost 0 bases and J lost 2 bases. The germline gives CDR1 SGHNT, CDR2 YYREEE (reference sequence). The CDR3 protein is CASSLAREGNTDTQYF. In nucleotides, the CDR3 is TGTGCCAGCAGCTTGGCCCGGGAGGGCAACACAGATACGCAGTATTTT. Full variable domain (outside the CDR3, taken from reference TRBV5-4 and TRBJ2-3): ETGVTQSPTHLIKTRGQQVTLRCSSQSGHNTVSWYQQALGQGPQFIFQYYREEENGRGNFPPRFSGLQFPNYSSELNVNALELDDSALYLCASSLAREGNTDTQYFGPGTRLTVL.

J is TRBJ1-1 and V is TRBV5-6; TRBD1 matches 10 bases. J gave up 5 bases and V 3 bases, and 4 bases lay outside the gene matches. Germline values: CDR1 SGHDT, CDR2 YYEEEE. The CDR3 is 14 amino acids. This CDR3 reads CASSSDRGRTEAFF. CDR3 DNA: TGTGCCAGCAGCTCGGACAGGGGGAGGACTGAAGCTTTCTTT.

CDR3 protein: CASSVRQGALGYTF. The CDR3 region has the DNA TGCGCCAGCAGCGTTCGACAGGGGGCGCTTGGCTACACCTTC. This rearrangement joins TRBV4-1 to TRBJ1-2, with 10 bases lining up with TRBD1. The germline V gene encodes CDR1 MGHRA and CDR2 YSYEKL. The CDR3 loop spans 14 amino acids. J lost 7 bases, V lost 5 bases, and 7 bases had no gene match.

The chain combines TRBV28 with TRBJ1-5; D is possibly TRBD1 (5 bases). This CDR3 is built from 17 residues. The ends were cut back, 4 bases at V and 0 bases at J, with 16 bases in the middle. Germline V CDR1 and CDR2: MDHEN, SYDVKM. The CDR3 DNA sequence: TGTGCCAGCAGTTCCCCCGGGACCCAGTATAGCAATCAGCCCCAGCATTTT. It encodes CASSSPGTQYSNQPQHF.

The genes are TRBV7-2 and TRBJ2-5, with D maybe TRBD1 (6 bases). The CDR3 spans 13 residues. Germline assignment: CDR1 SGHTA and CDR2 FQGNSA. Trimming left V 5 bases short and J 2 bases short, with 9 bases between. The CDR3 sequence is CASSRDTQETQYF. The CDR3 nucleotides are TGTGCCAGCAGCCGGGACACTCAAGAGACCCAGTACTTC. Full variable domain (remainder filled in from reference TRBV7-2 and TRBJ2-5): GAGVSQSPSNKVTEKGKDVELRCDPISGHTALYWYRQSLGQGLEFLIYFQGNSAPDKSGLPSDRFSAERTGGSVSTLTIQRTQQEDSAVYLCASSRDTQETQYFGPGTRLLVL.

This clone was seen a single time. Here the CDR3 reads CAISEFIFEGAANTGELFF. The DNA for the CDR3 is TGTGCCATCAGTGAGTTCATTTTCGAGGGAGCTGCGAACACCGGGGAGCTGTTTTTT. V usage is TRBV10-3 and J usage is TRBJ2-2; D might be TRBD2 (5 bases). CDR1 ENHRY and CDR2 SYGVKD come from the germline V gene. The CDR3 covers 19 residues. V gave up 1 base and J gave up 0 bases, with 18 bases separating them.

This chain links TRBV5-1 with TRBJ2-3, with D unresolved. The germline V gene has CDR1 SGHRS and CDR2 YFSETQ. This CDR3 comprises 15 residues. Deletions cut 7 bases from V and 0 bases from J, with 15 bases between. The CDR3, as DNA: TGCGCCAGCGAGAATGGGCTGGGTAGCACAGATACGCAGTATTTT. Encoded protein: CASENGLGSTDTQYF.

This chain's CDR3 is CASSLGLAGGATDTQYF. For the CDR3, the DNA is TGCGCCAGCAGCCTGGGGCTGGCGGGAGGGGCGACAGATACGCAGTATTTT. The rearrangement uses TRBV5-1 and TRBJ2-3, with 9 nucleotides matching TRBD2. The germline V gene has CDR1 SGHRS and CDR2 YFSETQ. The length of the CDR3 is 17 residues. V dropped 4 bases and J dropped 3; count of bases not matched to a gene: 12.

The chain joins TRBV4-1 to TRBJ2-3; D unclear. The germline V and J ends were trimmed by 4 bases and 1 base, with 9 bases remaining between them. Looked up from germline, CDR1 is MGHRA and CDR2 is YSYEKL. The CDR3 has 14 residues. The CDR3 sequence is CASSPPGRTDTQYF. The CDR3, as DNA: TGCGCCAGCAGCCCTCCAGGCCGCACAGATACGCAGTATTTT.

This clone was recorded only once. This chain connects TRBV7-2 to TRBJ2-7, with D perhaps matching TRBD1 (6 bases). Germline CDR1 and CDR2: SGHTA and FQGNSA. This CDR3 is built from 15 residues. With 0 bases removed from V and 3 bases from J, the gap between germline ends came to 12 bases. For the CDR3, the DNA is TGTGCCAGCAGCTTAGCGTCCAGGGGACGCTACGAGCAGTACTTC. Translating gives CASSLASRGRYEQYF.

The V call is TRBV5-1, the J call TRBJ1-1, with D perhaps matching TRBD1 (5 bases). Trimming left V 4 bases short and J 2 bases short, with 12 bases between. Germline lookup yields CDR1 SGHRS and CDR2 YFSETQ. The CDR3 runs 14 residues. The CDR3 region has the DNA TGCGCCAGCAGCGGAACAGGACCCAACACTGAAGCTTTCTTT. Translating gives CASSGTGPNTEAFF.

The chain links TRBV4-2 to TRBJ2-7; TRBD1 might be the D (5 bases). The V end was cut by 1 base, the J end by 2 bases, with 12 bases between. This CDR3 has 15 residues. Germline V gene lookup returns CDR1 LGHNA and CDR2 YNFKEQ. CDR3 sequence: CASSQVTGQPYEQYF. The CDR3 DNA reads TGTGCCAGCAGCCAAGTAACAGGTCAGCCCTACGAGCAGTACTTC.

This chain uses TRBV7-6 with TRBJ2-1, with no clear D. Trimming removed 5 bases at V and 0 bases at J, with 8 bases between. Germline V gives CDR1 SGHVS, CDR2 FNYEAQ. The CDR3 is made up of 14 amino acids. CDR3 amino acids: CASSQTRSYNEQFF. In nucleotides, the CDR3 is TGTGCCAGCAGCCAAACACGCTCCTACAATGAGCAGTTCTTC.

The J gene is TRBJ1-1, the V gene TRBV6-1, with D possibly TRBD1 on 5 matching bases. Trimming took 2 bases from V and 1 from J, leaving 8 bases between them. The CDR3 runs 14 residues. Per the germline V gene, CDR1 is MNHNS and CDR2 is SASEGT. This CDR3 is CASSETGPNTEAFF. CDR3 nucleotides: TGTGCCAGCAGTGAAACAGGCCCGAACACTGAAGCTTTCTTT.

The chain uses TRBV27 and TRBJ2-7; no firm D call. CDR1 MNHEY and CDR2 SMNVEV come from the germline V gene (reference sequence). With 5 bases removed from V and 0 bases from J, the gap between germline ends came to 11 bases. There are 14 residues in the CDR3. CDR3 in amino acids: CASSPTISSYEQYF. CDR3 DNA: TGTGCCAGCAGTCCTACCATCAGCTCCTACGAGCAGTACTTC.

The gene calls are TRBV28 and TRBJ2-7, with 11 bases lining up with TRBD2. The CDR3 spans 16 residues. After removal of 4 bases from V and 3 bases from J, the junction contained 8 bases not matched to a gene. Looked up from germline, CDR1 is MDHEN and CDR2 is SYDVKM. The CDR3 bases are TGTGCCAGCAGTTCCTACGGGACTAGCGGAAACTACGAGCAGTACTTC. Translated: CASSSYGTSGNYEQYF.

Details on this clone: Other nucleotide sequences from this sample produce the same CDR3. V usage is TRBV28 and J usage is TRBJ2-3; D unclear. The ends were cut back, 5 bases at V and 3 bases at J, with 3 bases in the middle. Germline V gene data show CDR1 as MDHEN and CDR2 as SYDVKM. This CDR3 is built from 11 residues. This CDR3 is CASSPTDTQYF. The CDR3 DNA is TGTGCCAGCAGTCCTACAGATACGCAGTATTTT.

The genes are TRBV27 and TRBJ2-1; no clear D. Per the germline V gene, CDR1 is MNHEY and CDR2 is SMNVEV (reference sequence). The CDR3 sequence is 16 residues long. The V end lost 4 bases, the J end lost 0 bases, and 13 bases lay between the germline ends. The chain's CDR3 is CASSWAGSSSYNEQFF. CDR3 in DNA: TGTGCCAGCAGTTGGGCCGGAAGTAGCTCCTACAATGAGCAGTTCTTC.

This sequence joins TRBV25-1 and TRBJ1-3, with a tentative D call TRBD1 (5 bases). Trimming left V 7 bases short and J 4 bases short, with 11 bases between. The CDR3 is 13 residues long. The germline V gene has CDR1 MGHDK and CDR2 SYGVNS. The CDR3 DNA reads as TGTGCCAGCACCCTTACAGGAGGAAACACCATATATTTT. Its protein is CASTLTGGNTIYF.

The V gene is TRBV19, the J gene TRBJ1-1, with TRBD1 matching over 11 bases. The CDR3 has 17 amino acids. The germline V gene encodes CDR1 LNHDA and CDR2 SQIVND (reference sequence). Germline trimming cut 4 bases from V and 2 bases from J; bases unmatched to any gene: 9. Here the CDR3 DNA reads TGTGCCAGTAGTACTCTGGACAGGGGGCGGACCAACACTGAAGCTTTCTTT. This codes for CASSTLDRGRTNTEAFF. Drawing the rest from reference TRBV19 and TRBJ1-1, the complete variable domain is DGGITQSPKYLFRKEGQNVTLSCEQNLNHDAMYWYRQDPGQGLRLIYYSQIVNDFQKGDIAEGYSVSREKKESFPLTVTSAQKNPTAFYLCASSTLDRGRTNTEAFFGQGTRLTVV.

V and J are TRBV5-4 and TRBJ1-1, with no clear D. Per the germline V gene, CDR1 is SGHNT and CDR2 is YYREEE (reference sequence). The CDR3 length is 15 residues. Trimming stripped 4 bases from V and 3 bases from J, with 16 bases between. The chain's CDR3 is CASSAAGKPYTEAFF. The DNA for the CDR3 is TGTGCCAGCAGCGCGGCTGGAAAACCCTACACTGAAGCTTTCTTT.

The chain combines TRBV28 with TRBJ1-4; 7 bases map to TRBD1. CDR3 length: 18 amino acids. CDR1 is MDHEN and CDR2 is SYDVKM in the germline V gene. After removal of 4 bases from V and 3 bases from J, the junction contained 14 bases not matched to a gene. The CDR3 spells CASSSPQGGGMANEKLFF. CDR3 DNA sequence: TGTGCCAGCAGTTCGCCTCAGGGGGGAGGGATGGCTAATGAAAAACTGTTTTTT. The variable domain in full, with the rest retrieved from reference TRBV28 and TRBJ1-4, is DVKVTQSSRYLVKRTGEKVFLECVQDMDHENMFWYRQDPGLGLRLIYFSYDVKMKEKGDIPEGYSVSREKKERFSLILESASTNQTSMYLCASSSPQGGGMANEKLFFGSGTQLSVL.

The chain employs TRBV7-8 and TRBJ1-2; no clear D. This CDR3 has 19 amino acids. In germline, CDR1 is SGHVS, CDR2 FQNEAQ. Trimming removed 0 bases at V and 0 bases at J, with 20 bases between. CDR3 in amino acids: CASSLARFPWERTNYGYTF. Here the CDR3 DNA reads TGTGCCAGCAGCTTAGCCCGATTCCCCTGGGAGAGGACTAACTATGGCTACACCTTC.

CDR3 protein: CASSANPGASGYEQYF. The CDR3 DNA is TGTGCCAGCAGCGCCAACCCGGGTGCTAGCGGATACGAGCAGTACTTC. V usage is TRBV11-2 and J usage is TRBJ2-7, with 7 bases lining up with TRBD2. This CDR3 has 16 amino acids. Germline V lookup: CDR1 SGHAT, CDR2 FQNNGV. Losses at the gene ends were 5 bases for V and 4 bases for J; bases not matched to a gene: 14.

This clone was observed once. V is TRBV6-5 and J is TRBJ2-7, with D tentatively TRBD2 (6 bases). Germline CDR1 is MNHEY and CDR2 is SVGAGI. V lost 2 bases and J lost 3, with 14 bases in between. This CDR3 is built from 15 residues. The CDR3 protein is CASSYLRGVGYEQYF. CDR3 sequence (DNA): TGTGCCAGCAGTTACCTGCGCGGGGTCGGCTACGAGCAGTACTTC.